This T cell receptor beta chain was found in a study of T-cell memory formation after mild COVID-19. Overall study: Largely, TCR clusters stayed within a single donor.

Germline lookup yields CDR1 SEHNR and CDR2 FQNEAQ (reference sequence). The CDR3 loop spans 16 amino acids. V shed 5 bases and J shed 4 bases, with 20 bases lying between them. Study-wide results and limits: The study found contracting CD4+ clones mainly in CM and EM and contracting CD8+ clones in EMRA. Pre-infection memory carried some responding clones, suggesting that cross-reactive memory joined.

This clonotype came up a few times. As yet, its antigen is unknown. TCRdb re-analysed the 5' RACE reads in MiXCR, keeping a single row per CDR3 protein. The top ten clones hold about 8.4% of a sample with fewer than 650,000 distinct CDR3 sequences, less than 25% of them seen once. The source is an adult woman who had mild COVID-19 (a few samples of this study predate the infection). Cell type and time point are not known. The chain recombines TRBV7-9 with TRBJ1-1, with D possibly TRBD1 on 6 matching bases. Sequencing was done on a sample of PBMCs or a T cell subset sorted from them (not recorded which). In DNA form, the CDR3 reads TGTGCCAGCAGCCCCCTCTGGGGGGGCCGGGGCACTGAAGCTTTCTTT. This gives the protein CASSPLWGGRGTEAFF. Drawing the rest from reference TRBV7-9 and TRBJ1-1, the complete variable domain is DTGVSQNPRHKITKRGQNVTFRCDPISEHNRLYWYRQTLGQGPEFLTYFQNEAQLEKSRLLSDRFSAERPKGSFSTLEIQRTEQGDSAMYLCASSPLWGGRGTEAFFGQGTRLTVV.